This TCR beta chain derives from a study of cytotoxic CD8 clonotypes in ibrutinib-treated CLL. For the study at large: Patients attained 24 partial and 2 complete responses; at median about 74 months, around 15 remained remitted while roughly 12 progressed.

The CDR3 is made up of 13 amino acids. Germline trimming cut 6 bases from V and 6 bases from J; bases unmatched to any gene: 6. Germline V gives CDR1 SNHLY, CDR2 FYNNEI. This clone showed up many times. The antigen is unknown. The protocol was immunoSEQ multiplex PCR, while the TCRdb copy is restricted to in-frame clones and leaves out a portion. The sample lists 110,000 to 150,000 clones; 76% were seen once. Findings of the study overall: Baseline clonality exceeded age-matched healthy donors and tracked circulating CD8+ T-cell counts.

The sample was PBMCs, taken after 24 months of ibrutinib treatment. This receptor was obtained from a human donor with chronic lymphocytic leukemia. The chain uses TRBV2 and TRBJ1-2, with 8 bases that match TRBD1. The CDR3, as DNA: TGTGCCAGCAGGCAGGGGGCGCAGAATGGCTACACCTTC. It yields the protein CASRQGAQNGYTF.